The rows below give T cell receptor beta chains drawn from one sample of a study of blood T cells in healthy people across ages. One entry per CDR3 protein, called by TCRdb with MiXCR from the 5' RACE reads. Of about a million distinct CDR3 sequences listed, roughly 51% are singletons. Sequencing was done on a sample of blood. The receptors derive from a woman aged 55-70 years in good health. The CDR3 runs from the conserved cysteine through the conserved F or W. A D gene is named only where the DNA matches it firmly. Size values are once, few and many counts, or a class for expanded clones, and some rows have none.

TRBV28	.	TRBJ2-7	.	CASSSPRGSSYEQYF	TGTGCCAGCAGTTCCCCACGGGGGAGCTCCTACGAGCAGTACTTC
TRBV20-1	TRBD2	TRBJ2-7	few	CSARGPGLARPFSYEQYF	TGCAGTGCTAGAGGACCGGGACTAGCTCGTCCCTTCTCCTACGAGCAGTACTTC
TRBV6-5	.	TRBJ2-7	few	CASSYPGVATDEQYF	TGTGCCAGCAGTTACCCCGGGGTAGCAACCGACGAGCAGTACTTC
TRBV12-3/TRBV12-4	.	TRBJ2-7	.	CASGRASRYEQYF	TGCGCCAGCGGTAGGGCCAGTAGGTACGAGCAGTACTTC
TRBV5-1	.	TRBJ2-7	.	CASSLARKGAYEQYF	TGCGCCAGCAGCTTGGCCAGAAAGGGGGCCTACGAGCAGTACTTC
TRBV29-1	.	TRBJ2-7	many	CSVVGWAYEQYF	TGCAGCGTTGTAGGGTGGGCCTACGAGCAGTACTTC
TRBV5-6	TRBD1	TRBJ2-7	.	CASSGTGGMYEQYF	TGTGCCAGCAGCGGGACAGGGGGCATGTACGAGCAGTACTTC
TRBV20-1	TRBD2	TRBJ2-5	.	CSATSGGARSEETQYF	TGCAGTGCGACTAGCGGGGGGGCAAGGTCCGAAGAGACCCAGTACTTC
TRBV20-1	TRBD2	TRBJ2-7	.	CSAFSGTSSRYEQYF	TGCAGTGCTTTTTCTGGGACTAGCAGCCGTTACGAGCAGTACTTC
TRBV28	TRBD1	TRBJ2-3	.	CASSLYGQGARDTQYF	TGTGCCAGCAGCTTATACGGACAGGGGGCGAGGGATACGCAGTATTTT
TRBV20-1	TRBD2	TRBJ2-5	.	CSPRKFQGGLQETQYF	TGCAGTCCTAGGAAGTTTCAGGGAGGGTTACAAGAGACCCAGTACTTC
TRBV4-2	.	TRBJ1-4	.	CASSRGTEDNEKLFF	TGTGCCAGCAGCCGAGGGACGGAGGACAACGAAAAACTGTTTTTT
TRBV6-2/TRBV6-3	.	TRBJ2-7	.	CASSYRPGSDYEQYF	TGTGCCAGCAGTTACCGACCCGGGTCCGACTACGAGCAGTACTTC
TRBV6-4	.	TRBJ2-7	few	CASSDRQGGEQYF	TGTGCCAGCAGTGACAGGCAGGGCGGTGAGCAGTACTTC
TRBV15	.	TRBJ1-5	.	CATSFRVNQPQHF	TGTGCCACCAGCTTCAGGGTCAATCAGCCCCAGCATTTT
TRBV4-1	.	TRBJ2-3	.	CASSQYSGSEDTQYF	TGCGCCAGCAGCCAATACAGTGGAAGCGAAGATACGCAGTATTTT
TRBV18	TRBD2	TRBJ2-7	once	CASSILAGLNNEQYF	TGTGCCAGCTCAATCTTAGCGGGATTGAACAATGAGCAGTACTTC
TRBV20-1	TRBD2	TRBJ2-3	.	CSASTGTSAATFNTDTQYF	TGCAGTGCTAGTACCGGGACTAGCGCCGCAACTTTTAACACAGATACGCAGTATTTT
TRBV6-5	TRBD2	TRBJ2-4	.	CASSGSGKNIQYF	TGTGCCAGCAGTGGTAGCGGGAAAAACATTCAGTACTTC
TRBV9	.	TRBJ2-7	few	CASSYGVTLSYEQYF	TGTGCCAGCAGCTATGGGGTGACCCTGAGCTACGAGCAGTACTTC
TRBV20-1	.	TRBJ1-1	.	CSAPRRDTEAFF	TGCAGTGCCCCCCGGCGGGACACTGAAGCTTTCTTT
TRBV10-3	TRBD1	TRBJ1-2	.	CAIGQGAVYDYGYTF	TGTGCCATCGGACAGGGGGCGGTTTATGACTATGGCTACACCTTC
TRBV20-1	.	TRBJ2-7	.	CSAETGSSYEQYF	TGCAGTGCAGAAACAGGGTCCTCCTACGAGCAGTACTTC